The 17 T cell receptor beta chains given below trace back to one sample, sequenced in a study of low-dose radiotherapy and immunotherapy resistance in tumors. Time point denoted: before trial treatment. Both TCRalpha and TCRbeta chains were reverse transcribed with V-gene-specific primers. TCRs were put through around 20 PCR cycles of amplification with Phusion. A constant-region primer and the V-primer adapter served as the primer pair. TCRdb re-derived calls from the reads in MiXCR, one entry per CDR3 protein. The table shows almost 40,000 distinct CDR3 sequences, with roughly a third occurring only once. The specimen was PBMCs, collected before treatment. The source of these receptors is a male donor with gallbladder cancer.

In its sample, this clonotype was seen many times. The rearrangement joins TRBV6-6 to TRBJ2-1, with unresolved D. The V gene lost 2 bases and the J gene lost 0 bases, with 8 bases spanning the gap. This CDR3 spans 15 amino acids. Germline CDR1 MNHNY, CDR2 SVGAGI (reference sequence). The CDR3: CASSYVLSSYNEQFF. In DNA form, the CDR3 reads TGTGCCAGCAGTTACGTGCTGAGCTCCTACAATGAGCAGTTCTTC.

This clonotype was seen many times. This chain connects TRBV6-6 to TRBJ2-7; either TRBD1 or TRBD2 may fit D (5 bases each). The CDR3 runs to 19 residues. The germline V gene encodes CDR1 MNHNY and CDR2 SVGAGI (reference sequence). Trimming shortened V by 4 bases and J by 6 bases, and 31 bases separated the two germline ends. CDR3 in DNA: TGTGCCAGCAGTTTTACTTCCAGCAGAGGGGCAGGGTTAATGGGCGAGCAGTACTTC. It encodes CASSFTSSRGAGLMGEQYF.

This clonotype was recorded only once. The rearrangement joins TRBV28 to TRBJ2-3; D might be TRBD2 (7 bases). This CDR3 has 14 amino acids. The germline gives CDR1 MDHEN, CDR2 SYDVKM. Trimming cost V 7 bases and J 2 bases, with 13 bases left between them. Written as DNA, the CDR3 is TGTGCCAGCATGGGCGCGGGGGCCACAGATACGCAGTATTTT. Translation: CASMGAGATDTQYF.

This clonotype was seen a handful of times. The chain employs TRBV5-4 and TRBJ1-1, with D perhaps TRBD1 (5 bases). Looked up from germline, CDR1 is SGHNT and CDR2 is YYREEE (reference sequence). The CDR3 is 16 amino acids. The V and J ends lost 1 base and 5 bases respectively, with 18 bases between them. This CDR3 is CASSLRPFLGETEAFF. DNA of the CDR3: TGTGCCAGCAGCTTGCGGCCTTTTTTGGGGGAGACTGAAGCTTTCTTT.

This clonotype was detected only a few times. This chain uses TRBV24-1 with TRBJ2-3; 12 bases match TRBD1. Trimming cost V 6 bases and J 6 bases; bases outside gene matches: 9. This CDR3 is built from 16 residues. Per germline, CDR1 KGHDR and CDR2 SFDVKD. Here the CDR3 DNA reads TGTGCCACCAGTCCGACCCGGGGACAGGGGGCCGATACGCAGTATTTT. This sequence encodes CATSPTRGQGADTQYF.

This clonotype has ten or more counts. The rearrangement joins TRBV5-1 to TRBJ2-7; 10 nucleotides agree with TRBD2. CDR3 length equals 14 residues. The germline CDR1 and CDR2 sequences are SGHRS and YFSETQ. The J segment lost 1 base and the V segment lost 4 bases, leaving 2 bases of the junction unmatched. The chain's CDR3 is CASSPTSGSYEQYF. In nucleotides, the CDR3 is TGCGCCAGCAGCCCGACTAGCGGGTCCTACGAGCAGTACTTC.

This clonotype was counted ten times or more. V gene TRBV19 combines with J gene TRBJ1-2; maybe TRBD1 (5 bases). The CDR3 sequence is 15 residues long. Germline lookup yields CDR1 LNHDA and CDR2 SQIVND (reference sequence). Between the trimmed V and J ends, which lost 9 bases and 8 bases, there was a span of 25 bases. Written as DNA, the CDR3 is TGTGCCAGCGAGCAGAACCCCTGGGCGAGGGACGGCTACACCTTC. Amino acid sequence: CASEQNPWARDGYTF.

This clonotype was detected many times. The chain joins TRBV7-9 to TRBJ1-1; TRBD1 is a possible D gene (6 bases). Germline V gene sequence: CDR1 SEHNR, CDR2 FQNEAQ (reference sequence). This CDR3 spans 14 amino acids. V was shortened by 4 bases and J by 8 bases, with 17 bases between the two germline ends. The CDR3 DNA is TGTGCCAGCAGCTGGGGCCAAGGGGGTGAAGAAGCTTTCTTT. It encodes CASSWGQGGEEAFF.

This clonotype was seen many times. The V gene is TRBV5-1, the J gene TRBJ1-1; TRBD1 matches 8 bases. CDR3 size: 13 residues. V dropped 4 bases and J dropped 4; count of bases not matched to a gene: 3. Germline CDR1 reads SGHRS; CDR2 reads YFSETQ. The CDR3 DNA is TGCGCCAGCAGCCGGGACAGGTCCACTGAAGCTTTCTTT. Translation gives CASSRDRSTEAFF.

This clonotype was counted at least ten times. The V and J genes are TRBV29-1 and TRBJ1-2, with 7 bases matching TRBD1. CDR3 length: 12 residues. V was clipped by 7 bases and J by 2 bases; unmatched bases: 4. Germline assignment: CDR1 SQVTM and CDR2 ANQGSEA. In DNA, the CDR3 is TGCAGCGGGGGGACAGCGAACTATGGCTACACCTTC. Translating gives CSGGTANYGYTF.

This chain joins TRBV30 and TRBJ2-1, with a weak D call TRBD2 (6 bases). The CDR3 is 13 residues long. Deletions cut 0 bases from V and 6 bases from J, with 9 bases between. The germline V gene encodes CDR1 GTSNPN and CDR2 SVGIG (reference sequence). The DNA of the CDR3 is TGTGCCTGGAGTGTACTAGCCGGCAATGAGCAGTTCTTC. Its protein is CAWSVLAGNEQFF.

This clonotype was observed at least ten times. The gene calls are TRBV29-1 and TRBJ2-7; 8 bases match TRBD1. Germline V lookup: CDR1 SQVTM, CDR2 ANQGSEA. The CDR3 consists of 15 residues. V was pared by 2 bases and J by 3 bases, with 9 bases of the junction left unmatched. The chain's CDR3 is CSVERDKTGVYEQYF. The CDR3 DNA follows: TGCAGCGTTGAAAGGGACAAGACAGGGGTCTACGAGCAGTACTTC.

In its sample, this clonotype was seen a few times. The CDR3 protein is CASSLEGSGNEQFF. The CDR3 DNA sequence: TGTGCCAGCAGCTTGGAGGGCTCCGGGAATGAGCAGTTCTTC. V gene TRBV5-4 combines with J gene TRBJ2-1; no clear D gene. Trimming cost V 0 bases and J 7 bases, with 11 bases left between them. The CDR3 sequence is 14 residues long. CDR1 SGHNT and CDR2 YYREEE come from the germline V gene (reference sequence).

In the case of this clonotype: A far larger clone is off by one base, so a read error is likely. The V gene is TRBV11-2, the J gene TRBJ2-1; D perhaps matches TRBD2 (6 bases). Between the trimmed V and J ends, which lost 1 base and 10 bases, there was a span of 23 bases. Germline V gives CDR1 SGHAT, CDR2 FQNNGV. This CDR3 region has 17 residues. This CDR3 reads CASSLGTAGTFSYEQFF. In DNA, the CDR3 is TGTGCCAGCAGCTTAGGGACCGCCGGGACTTTCTCCTACGAGCAGTTCTTC.

This CDR3 reads CASSIGSNSYEQYF. The CDR3 coding sequence is TGTGCCAGTAGTATAGGCTCAAACAGCTACGAGCAGTACTTC. This chain joins TRBV19 and TRBJ2-7; D gene uncertain. CDR1 and CDR2 (germline): LNHDA, SQIVND (reference sequence). Trimming removed 1 base from V and 3 bases from J, with 10 bases in between. This CDR3 is built from 14 residues.

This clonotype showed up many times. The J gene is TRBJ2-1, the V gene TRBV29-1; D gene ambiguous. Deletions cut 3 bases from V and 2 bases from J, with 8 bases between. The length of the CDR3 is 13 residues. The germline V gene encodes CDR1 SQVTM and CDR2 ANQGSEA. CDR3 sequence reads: CSVDLAPYNEQFF. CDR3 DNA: TGCAGCGTTGACTTAGCTCCCTACAATGAGCAGTTCTTC.

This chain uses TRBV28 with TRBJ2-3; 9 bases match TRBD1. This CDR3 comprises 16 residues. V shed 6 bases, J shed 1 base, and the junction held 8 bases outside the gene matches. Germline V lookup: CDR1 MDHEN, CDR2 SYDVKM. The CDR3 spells CASSRTGGRGTDTQYF. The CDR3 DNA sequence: TGTGCCAGCAGCCGAACAGGGGGCAGGGGCACAGATACGCAGTATTTT.